Below, one T cell receptor beta chain is given with its context. This clone came up a few times. Its antigen has not been determined. The record has no base qualities; no much larger clone is one base away. This record comes from a study of beta chain features in type 1 diabetes (dated by TCRdb to the late 2010s). Regarding the study in general: Mean age, gender distribution, total cell number and subset yield did not differ between patients and healthy donors. Across all samples, about 110 million sorted cells were examined, and cell number per subset correlated strongly with RNA yield. The study compared TCRB repertoires of sorted circulating CD4+ T cell subsets between recently diagnosed type 1 diabetes patients and matched healthy donors. Regulatory and stem cell-like memory subsets were obtained from only 8 patients and about eight healthy donors, while naive and central memory subsets were obtained from all 28 donors.

Each donor gave one peripheral blood draw, about 100 mL on average, collected into heparinised tubes. A BD FACSAria II and a panel including CD45RO, CCR7, CD25, CD127, CD95 and CD27 were used to sort naive, central memory, regulatory and stem cell-like memory CD4+ T cells. All sorted populations exceeded 95% purity. Right away, PBMCs were isolated by Lymphoprep density gradient centrifugation and were stained directly, with no culture step. Samples were stained and sorted in pairs, with one healthy donor and one patient per experiment, so that batch effects were minimized. Relative to germline, V is missing 8 bases and J is missing 7 bases, with 11 bases of the junction outside any gene match. The CDR3 goes from the cysteine to the phenylalanine over 14 residues. The CDR3 DNA has 42 bases and is translated from base 1. Sequences MDHEN (CDR1) and SYDVKM (CDR2) are obtained from the germline V gene.

All of the isolated RNA was reverse transcribed with the High Capacity cDNA Reverse Transcription Kit, so expressed TCRB transcripts were sequenced. Deep immunoSEQ sequencing was applied to naive, central memory and regulatory T cell samples, giving an average of around 3.4 million total reads per sample. Sorted cells were lysed in RLT buffer, and RNA was extracted using DNase-treated RNeasy Micro or Mini kits according to cell number. To prevent cross-contamination, each cell subset was processed individually, whereas patient and healthy donor samples were processed jointly. TCRB sequences were amplified from cDNA with the immunoSEQ multiplex PCR, producing 87-bp fragments spanning the CDR3 region. Amplicons were sequenced on the Illumina HiSeq platform. The published analysis was carried out like this. PCR bias was corrected computationally using synthetic template baselines, and reads within Hamming distance 2 were collapsed, with unmergeable singletons discarded. Reads were aligned against IMGT to assign V, D and J genes, CDR3 length and insertions or deletions at six rearrangement sites. Within each subset, clonotype counts were normalized to sorted cell number, and only after that were true diversity and Gini coefficients computed with the tcR R package. The overlap coefficient, calculated on TCRB nucleotide sequences, was used to measure repertoire sharing. Out-of-frame TCRB sequences from naive cells were analyzed as a proxy for the pre-selection repertoire. TCRdb re-hosts the immuneACCESS table, in-frame sequences only. Its copies lack some clones; in the studies checked, an unresolved V gene accounts for under half of them, and the cause for the rest is not known. The DNA gave D and trimming, while V, J and clone size come from that table. In all, the sample holds roughly 500,000 clones, and about 10% of those were seen once. Approximately 0.05% of the sample rests with the top ten.

Overall study results and their limits: PCR might favor shorter templates, but patient and control samples were amplified and corrected together, so any skew would affect both groups equally. Type 1 diabetes patients showed a moderate but significant shortening of TCRB CDR3 length in all four CD4+ subsets. At VDJ recombination sites, patients with type 1 diabetes made fewer insertions and deleted more nucleotides, a pattern implying thymic rearrangement abnormalities. Naive, central memory and regulatory TCRB repertoires appeared to be more alike among patients than among healthy donors. Sequencing cDNA rather than genomic DNA could over-represent highly expressing activated cells, although activation and CD3 levels did not differ between groups. Because small numbers of individuals were included in the HLA sub-analyses, any influence of HLA type on TCRB rearrangement was left unresolved.

Sequencing was done on a sample of naive CD4+ T cells from blood. Interpreted using the paper, the cell subset or site label stands for: true naive CD4+ T cells. The chain links TRBV28 with TRBJ1-2; TRBD1 fits 9 bases in the junction. This clonotype originated in a young woman in good health. Here the CDR3 is given as CASGVQGAGGGYTF. The DNA is TGTGCCAGCGGCGTACAGGGGGCCGGCGGTGGCTACACCTTC.